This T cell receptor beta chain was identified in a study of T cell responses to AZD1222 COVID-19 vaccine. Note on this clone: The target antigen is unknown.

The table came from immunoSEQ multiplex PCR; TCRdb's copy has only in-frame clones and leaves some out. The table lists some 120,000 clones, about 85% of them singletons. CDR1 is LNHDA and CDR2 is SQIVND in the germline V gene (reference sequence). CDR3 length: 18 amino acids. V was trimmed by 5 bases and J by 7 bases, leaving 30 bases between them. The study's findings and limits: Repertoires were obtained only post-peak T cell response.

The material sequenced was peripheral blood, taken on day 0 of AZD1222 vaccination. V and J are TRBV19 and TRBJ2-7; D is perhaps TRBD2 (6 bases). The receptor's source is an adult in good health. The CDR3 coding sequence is TGTGCCAGTAGTCCCACCCGGGGGACCCGCCGGGGGTATGGGGAGCAGTACTTC. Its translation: CASSPTRGTRRGYGEQYF.